The next 32 T cell receptor beta chains were all read from a single sample in a study of blood T cells in healthy people across ages. The authors ran a second PCR of roughly 7 to 11 cycles using a sample-barcoded 5' primer and a J-beta primer mix. TCRdb independently ran MiXCR on the 5' RACE reads; one entry per CDR3 protein. Of roughly 800,000 distinct CDR3 sequences detected, about three fifths appear once; the ten largest clones hold 20% to 25%. The sample taken for sequencing was blood. The receptors shown here come from a man aged 25-45 years in good health.

The chain recombines TRBV29-1 with TRBJ1-2; D is perhaps TRBD1 (5 bases). The length of the CDR3 is 13 residues. V lost 3 bases and J 4 bases, leaving 12 bases between the germline ends. Germline V gene lookup returns CDR1 SQVTM and CDR2 ANQGSEA. DNA of the CDR3: TGCAGCGTTGATGAGGGGCAGACCTATGGCTACACCTTC. This gives the protein CSVDEGQTYGYTF.

This chain connects TRBV6-5 to TRBJ1-1, with D unclear. Per germline, CDR1 MNHEY and CDR2 SVGAGI. The V end lost 5 bases, the J end lost 4 bases, and 14 bases lay between the germline ends. CDR3 size: 14 residues. CDR3 amino acids: CASSSPGRTTEAFF. The CDR3 bases are TGTGCCAGCAGTAGCCCCGGACGGACCACTGAAGCTTTCTTT.

On this clonotype: Germline and junction disagree at one end, which may indicate a read error. V and J are TRBV14 and TRBJ2-5; no firm D call. Germline-derived CDR1 and CDR2 are SGHDN and FVKESK. CDR3 size: 14 residues. CDR3 nucleotide sequence: TGTGCCAGTAGCCAAGCGACCGCCCAAGAGACCCAGTACTTC. Translation: CASSQATAQETQYF.

This chain connects TRBV29-1 to TRBJ2-1; D gene ambiguous. Trimming cost V 8 bases and J 5 bases, with 16 bases left between them. CDR3 size: 13 residues. Germline assignment: CDR1 SQVTM and CDR2 ANQGSEA. CDR3 amino acids: CSTPAIVNNEQFF. The CDR3 nucleotides are TGCAGCACCCCGGCGATTGTCAACAATGAGCAGTTCTTC.

This chain joins TRBV14 and TRBJ2-5, with 10 bases fitting TRBD1. V was pared by 4 bases and J by 1 base, with 3 bases of the junction left unmatched. Germline CDR1 and CDR2: SGHDN and FVKESK. The CDR3 consists of 15 residues. CDR3 residues: CASSPDRGSQETQYF. The CDR3 nucleotides are TGTGCCAGCAGCCCGGACAGGGGGTCCCAAGAGACCCAGTACTTC.

This clonotype was observed a single time. The chain combines TRBV20-1 with TRBJ2-7; the match to TRBD2 covers 10 bases. With 2 bases clipped from V and 10 bases from J, the junction kept 8 bases outside the gene matches. This CDR3 has 13 amino acids. Germline assignment: CDR1 DFQATT and CDR2 SNEGSKA (reference sequence). CDR3 sequence (DNA): TGCAGTGCTAGACAACTAGCGGGAAGACCACAGTACTTC. Amino acid sequence: CSARQLAGRPQYF.

For this clonotype: The junction departs from the called germline gene at one end, perhaps through a read error. The rearrangement joins TRBV30 to TRBJ2-1, with D perhaps TRBD1 (6 bases). From germline, CDR1 is GTSNPN and CDR2 SVGIG (reference sequence). This CDR3 is 12 amino acids long. The CDR3 nucleotides read TGTGCCTGGAGTTTGCAGGGGAGTGAGGAGTTCTTC. Translation gives CAWSLQGSEEFF.

The CDR3 DNA is TGCAGTACCACAGGGGGTTTGGCTGAAGCTTTCTTT. This codes for CSTTGGLAEAFF. The V and J genes are TRBV20-1 and TRBJ1-1; 8 nucleotides agree with TRBD1. V shed 8 bases, J shed 6 bases, and the junction held 8 bases outside the gene matches. The CDR3 is made up of 12 amino acids. Per germline, CDR1 DFQATT and CDR2 SNEGSKA (reference sequence).

The chain uses TRBV7-2 and TRBJ2-1; TRBD1 matches at 12 bases. This CDR3 has 16 residues. Germline V gene data show CDR1 as SGHTA and CDR2 as FQGNSA. Germline trimming cut 3 bases from V and 10 bases from J; bases unmatched to any gene: 10. The CDR3 region has the DNA TGTGCCAGCAGCTTTGATGGGACAGGGGGCCCCCGGGAGCAGTTCTTC. Translated, it gives CASSFDGTGGPREQFF.

The genes are TRBV7-2 and TRBJ2-5; D is undetermined. The CDR3 has 13 residues. CDR1 and CDR2 from the germline V gene are SGHTA and FQGNSA. The ends were cut back, 0 bases at V and 4 bases at J, with 6 bases in the middle. CDR3 residues: CASSLADRETQYF. CDR3 coding DNA: TGTGCCAGCAGCTTAGCTGACCGAGAGACCCAGTACTTC.

The chain combines TRBV4-3 with TRBJ2-4; D is tentatively TRBD1 or TRBD2 (5 bases each). CDR1 is LGHNA, CDR2 YSLEER, per germline. V lost 0 bases and J 8 bases, leaving 11 bases between the germline ends. This CDR3 spans 14 amino acids. CDR3 sequence: CASSQDPGSDIQYF. For the CDR3, the DNA is TGCGCCAGCAGCCAAGATCCAGGGAGCGACATTCAGTACTTC.

The sample holds one count of this clonotype. The chain links TRBV7-2 to TRBJ2-5; D ambiguous. The J call is uncertain, as TRBJ2-7 better fits the DNA end. Germline CDR1 reads SGHTA; CDR2 reads FQGNSA. This CDR3 is 13 amino acids long. The DNA for the CDR3 is TGTGCCAGCAGCGTATATTCCGAGTCCGAGCAGTACTTC. Residues: CASSVYSESEQYF.

The chain uses TRBV11-2 and TRBJ2-4; no clear D gene. Germline V CDR1 and CDR2: SGHAT, FQNNGV. The length of the CDR3 is 9 residues. Trimming pared 3 bases from V and 15 bases from J, leaving 6 bases between. The CDR3 is CASSLGGYF. CDR3 coding DNA: TGTGCCAGCAGCTTGGGTGGGTACTTC. The full variable domain, completed using reference TRBV11-2 and TRBJ2-4, is EAGVAQSPRYKIIEKRQSVAFWCNPISGHATLYWYQQILGQGPKLLIQFQNNGVVDDSQLPKDRFSAERLKGVDSTLKIQPAKLEDSAVYLCASSLGGYFGAGTRLSVL.

The chain recombines TRBV6-1 with TRBJ1-2; 8 bases align to TRBD1. This CDR3 is 15 amino acids long. Germline values: CDR1 MNHNS, CDR2 SASEGT. V trimming: 2 bases; J trimming: 4 bases; junction bases outside the gene matches: 6. CDR3 in DNA: TGTGCCAGCAGTGAAACCCAGGGGGCTGGCTATGGCTACACCTTC. Amino acids: CASSETQGAGYGYTF.

This chain joins TRBV10-3 and TRBJ2-1; TRBD2 aligns across 11 bases. The germline CDR1 and CDR2 sequences are ENHRY and SYGVKD. V was pared by 9 bases and J by 5 bases, with 9 bases of the junction left unmatched. The CDR3 has 15 residues. The CDR3 loop is CAIKGGTSGNNEQFF. In nucleotides, the CDR3 is TGTGCCATAAAGGGAGGGACTAGCGGAAACAATGAGCAGTTCTTC.

The V gene is TRBV18, the J gene TRBJ2-7; D gene unclear. The better agreement between TRBJ2-5 and the DNA end casts doubt on the J call. The CDR3 covers 15 residues. Per germline, CDR1 KGHSH and CDR2 LQKENI. CDR3 sequence reads: CASSPQYFKSETQYF. The CDR3 DNA sequence: TGTGCCAGCTCACCACAATATTTTAAGAGCGAGACCCAGTACTTC.

V is TRBV7-2 and J is TRBJ2-5, with 7 bases identical to TRBD1. V gave up 5 bases and J gave up 9 bases; unmatched junction bases: 9. This CDR3 is 13 amino acids long. In germline, CDR1 is SGHTA, CDR2 FQGNSA. The CDR3 DNA is TGTGCCAGCAGCGGACGACAGGGCACCCCCCAGTACTTC. It codes for CASSGRQGTPQYF.

This sequence joins TRBV7-9 and TRBJ2-7; 10 bases are a match to TRBD2. CDR3 length: 15 amino acids. Unmatched junction bases numbered 5, after V lost 3 bases and J lost 3 bases. Germline V gene sequence: CDR1 SEHNR, CDR2 FQNEAQ (reference sequence). In nucleotides, the CDR3 is TGTGCCAGCAGCTTTTTGTCTAGCGGGAGCTACGAGCAGTACTTC. This codes for CASSFLSSGSYEQYF.

The V gene is TRBV20-1, the J gene TRBJ2-4; 11 bases are a match to TRBD2. Germline V gives CDR1 DFQATT, CDR2 SNEGSKA (reference sequence). The ends lost 3 bases at V and 3 bases at J; junction bases unmatched: 16. CDR3 size: 19 residues. DNA for the CDR3: TGCAGTGCTAGGTCGTGGTTAGCGGGGGGGCGAGATGTCAAAAACATTCAGTACTTC. Protein sequence: CSARSWLAGGRDVKNIQYF.

This clonotype has just a few counts. The chain combines TRBV6-2 or TRBV6-3 with TRBJ2-7, with TRBD1 matching over 8 bases. The junction had 11 bases not matched to a gene; V was cut back by 7 bases and J by 0 bases. The CDR3 sequence is 16 residues long. Germline CDR1 reads MNHEY; CDR2 reads SVGEGT. CDR3 region: CASTKRQGRGSYEQYF. CDR3 nucleotide sequence: TGTGCCAGCACCAAGAGACAGGGGCGGGGCTCCTACGAGCAGTACTTC.

The V call is TRBV3-1, the J call TRBJ1-1; perhaps TRBD1 as D (5 bases). Germline V CDR1 and CDR2: LGHDT, YNNKEL (reference sequence). The V end was cut by 4 bases, the J end by 8 bases, with 14 bases between. This CDR3 has 13 residues. CDR3 residues: CASSRGVNLEAFF. CDR3 DNA: TGTGCCAGCAGCCGGGGGGTTAACTTAGAAGCTTTCTTT.

In its sample, this clonotype was seen a few times. This chain connects TRBV12-3 or TRBV12-4 to TRBJ2-7; 11 bases are shared with TRBD2. This CDR3 has 14 residues. The V gene end was trimmed by 3 bases and the J gene end by 2 bases; junction bases not matched to a gene: 0. The CDR3 DNA reads TGTGCCAGCAGTTTTAGCGGGAGGGCCTACGAGCAGTACTTC. This codes for CASSFSGRAYEQYF.

The chain combines TRBV6-6 with TRBJ2-7, with TRBD1 as a possible D gene (6 bases). Trimming pared 5 bases from V and 2 bases from J, leaving 16 bases between. This CDR3 has 15 amino acids. Germline CDR1 and CDR2: MNHNY and SVGAGI (reference sequence). The CDR3 reads CASSRRTVRAYEQYF. The DNA for the CDR3 is TGTGCCAGCAGTCGACGGACAGTCAGGGCCTACGAGCAGTACTTC.

Many counts were recorded for this clonotype. The chain combines TRBV7-2 with TRBJ2-3; no clear D. V was shortened by 2 bases and J by 5 bases, with 11 bases between the two germline ends. CDR1 and CDR2 (germline): SGHTA, FQGNSA. This CDR3 contains 14 residues. As DNA, the CDR3 is TGTGCCAGCAGCTTATTTACTAAGATAGATACGCAGTATTTT. This codes for CASSLFTKIDTQYF. The complete variable domain, with remaining parts taken from reference TRBV7-2 and TRBJ2-3, reads GAGVSQSPSNKVTEKGKDVELRCDPISGHTALYWYRQSLGQGLEFLIYFQGNSAPDKSGLPSDRFSAERTGGSVSTLTIQRTQQEDSAVYLCASSLFTKIDTQYFGPGTRLTVL.

This rearrangement joins TRBV12-3 or TRBV12-4 to TRBJ1-1, with D hard to call. The length of the CDR3 is 14 residues. V lost 3 bases, J lost 2 bases, and 10 bases lay in between. This chain's CDR3 is CASSFHGENTEAFF. CDR3 nucleotide sequence: TGTGCCAGCAGTTTTCACGGAGAAAACACTGAAGCTTTCTTT.

J is TRBJ2-1 and V is TRBV6-5, with a possible D match to TRBD1 (5 bases). Per germline, CDR1 MNHEY and CDR2 SVGAGI. The CDR3 extends over 12 amino acids. V was trimmed by 5 bases and J by 8 bases, leaving 10 bases between them. CDR3 in amino acids: CASSRQWDEQFF. As DNA, the CDR3 is TGTGCCAGCAGTCGACAGTGGGATGAGCAGTTCTTC.

The V and J genes are TRBV7-2 and TRBJ2-1; 9 bases are a match to TRBD2. The V gene end was trimmed by 1 base and the J gene end by 14 bases; junction bases not matched to a gene: 15. From germline, CDR1 is SGHTA and CDR2 FQGNSA. The CDR3 is 16 residues long. The CDR3 bases are TGTGCCAGCAGCTTAGTTCGGCTAGCGGGGATTAGCTATAAGTTCTTC. As protein: CASSLVRLAGISYKFF.

This chain joins TRBV18 and TRBJ2-3; no clear D gene. Germline V gene lookup returns CDR1 KGHSH and CDR2 LQKENI. With 3 bases removed from V and 0 bases from J, the gap between germline ends came to 13 bases. The length of the CDR3 is 16 residues. CDR3 sequence (DNA): TGTGCCAGCTCACCCCGTGTCGGACCTAGCACAGATACGCAGTATTTT. Protein product: CASSPRVGPSTDTQYF.

The chain joins TRBV7-8 to TRBJ2-1, with D unclear. V was cut by 5 bases and J by 7 bases, with 9 bases left in between. This CDR3 region has 12 residues. The germline V gene has CDR1 SGHVS and CDR2 FQNEAQ. The CDR3 protein is CASSTSKNEQFF. For the CDR3, the DNA is TGTGCCAGCAGCACAAGTAAGAATGAGCAGTTCTTC.

CDR3 in DNA: TGCAGTGCTAGCGGGAGGTCGTATGAGCAGTTCTTC. Translated, it gives CSASGRSYEQFF. The chain is built from TRBV20-1 and TRBJ2-1, with 7 bases fitting TRBD2. Germline assignment: CDR1 DFQATT and CDR2 SNEGSKA (reference sequence). Unmatched junction bases numbered 4, after V lost 3 bases and J lost 8 bases. The CDR3 covers 12 residues.

The chain combines TRBV20-1 with TRBJ2-1, with 9 bases identical to TRBD2. Germline CDR1 and CDR2: DFQATT and SNEGSKA (reference sequence). This CDR3 has 15 amino acids. V lost 5 bases to trimming and J lost 6 bases; unmatched junction nucleotides: 11. The CDR3 region is CSARLLAGSINEQFF. CDR3 nucleotides: TGCAGTGCTCGCCTGCTAGCGGGATCTATCAATGAGCAGTTCTTC.

The V gene is TRBV12-3 or TRBV12-4, the J gene TRBJ2-4; 12 bases line up with TRBD1. The CDR3 runs to 16 residues. The V segment lost 4 bases and the J segment 2 bases; nucleotides outside the gene matches: 3. The DNA of the CDR3 is TGTGCCAGCAGTTGGGGACAGGGGGCGCCCAAAAACATTCAGTACTTC. Translation: CASSWGQGAPKNIQYF.